One and the same sample provided the 26 T cell receptor beta chains below, sequenced in a study of T cells in Graves' hyperthyroidism and ophthalmopathy. The CDR3 regions of TCR beta were amplified from RNA transcripts. The HTBI primer set was used in a first-round RT-PCR of the TCR CDR3. TCRdb re-analysed the multiplex PCR reads in MiXCR, keeping a single row per CDR3 protein. The profile shows 700,000 to 850,000 distinct CDR3 sequences, around a third of them singletons. The specimen sequenced was blood. These TCRs come from a woman aged 40 to 50 with Graves' hyperthyroidism.

The sample holds many counts of this clonotype. The chain links TRBV10-1 to TRBJ2-5; D unclear. This CDR3 contains 13 residues. CDR1 and CDR2 (germline): WNHNN, SYGVQD (reference sequence). Trimming left V 3 bases short and J 1 base short, with 6 bases between. CDR3 in DNA: TGCGCCAGCAGTGATGCGTCCCAAGAGACCCAGTACTTC. This encodes CASSDASQETQYF.

About this clonotype: A single base separates this from a much larger clone, so it may be a read error. The chain joins TRBV12-3 or TRBV12-4 to TRBJ1-5, with no clear D. Trimming took 0 bases from V and 7 from J, leaving 10 bases between them. The CDR3 sequence is 14 residues long. CDR3 nucleotides: TGTGCCAGCAGTTTAGCCAGGCCTAAGCAGCCCCAGCATTTT. It specifies CASSLARPKQPQHF.

The rearrangement links TRBV5-4 to TRBJ2-1, with 11 bases aligning to TRBD1. Germline CDR1 reads SGHNT; CDR2 reads YYREEE (reference sequence). CDR3 size: 16 residues. V lost 0 bases and J lost 6; bases outside the gene matches: 5. The chain's CDR3 is CASSLGGQGAGNEQFF. The CDR3 bases are TGTGCCAGCAGCTTGGGCGGACAGGGGGCGGGCAATGAGCAGTTCTTC.

This clonotype turned up a few times. The chain combines TRBV6-6 with TRBJ1-2, with 8 bases lining up with TRBD1. The CDR3 is made up of 15 amino acids. CDR1 is MNHNY, CDR2 SVGAGI, per germline (reference sequence). V was pared by 2 bases and J by 7 bases, with 9 bases of the junction left unmatched. The CDR3 spells CASSYAGQAMGGYTF. CDR3 nucleotides: TGTGCCAGCAGTTACGCGGGACAGGCAATGGGTGGCTACACCTTC.

As regards this clonotype: Because the CDR3 is missing its conserved closing phenylalanine or tryptophan, this is likely a read error. The gene calls are TRBV20-1 and TRBJ1-1; a possible D gene is TRBD1 (5 bases). The length of the CDR3 is 14 residues. CDR1 is DFQATT and CDR2 is SNEGSKA in the germline V gene (reference sequence). The CDR3 DNA reads as TGCAGTGCTAGAGATAATGGGGGGAACACTGGAGCTTTCTCT. This sequence encodes CSARDNGGNTGAFS.

Ten or more counts support this clonotype. CDR3 region: CASSSLPPAFF. CDR3 nucleotide sequence: TGTGCCAGCAGCTCCTTGCCTCCGGCTTTCTTT. This chain joins TRBV11-3 and TRBJ1-1, with D uncertain. Per the germline V gene, CDR1 is SGHNT and CDR2 is YENEEA. This CDR3 region has 11 residues. Deletions cut 4 bases from V and 11 bases from J, with 11 bases between. The full variable domain, with the rest looked up from reference TRBV11-3 and TRBJ1-1, is EAGVVQSPRYKIIEKKQPVAFWCNPISGHNTLYWYLQNLGQGPELLIRYENEEAVDDSQLPKDRFSAERLKGVDSTLKIQPAELGDSAVYLCASSSLPPAFFGQGTRLTVV.

This clonotype was recorded many times. This chain uses TRBV29-1 with TRBJ2-5, with 7 nucleotides matching TRBD2. Trimming at V came to 0 bases and at J to 7 bases, leaving 11 bases not matched to a gene. CDR1 is SQVTM, CDR2 ANQGSEA, per germline. The CDR3 is 15 residues long. The DNA of the CDR3 is TGCAGCGTTGAAGATCGGTGGGGAGGGATAGGGACCCAGTACTTC. It encodes CSVEDRWGGIGTQYF.

This clonotype was detected only once. This may be a read error: a much more frequent sequence differs by one nucleotide. The rearrangement joins TRBV6-6 to TRBJ1-5, with 11 nucleotides matching TRBD1. The CDR3 loop spans 15 amino acids. V lost 5 bases, J lost 6 bases, and 6 bases stayed unmatched. Germline V gene data show CDR1 as MNHNY and CDR2 as SVGAGI (reference sequence). The CDR3 here is CASSEGQGGLQPQHF. The CDR3 bases are TGTGCCAGCAGTGAGGGACAGGGGGGGCTTCAGCCCCAGCATTTT.

The rearrangement uses TRBV7-9 and TRBJ1-1, with 7 bases fitting TRBD1. In germline, CDR1 is SEHNR, CDR2 FQNEAQ (reference sequence). CDR3 length: 15 residues. With 4 bases clipped from V and 6 bases from J, the junction kept 11 bases outside the gene matches. CDR3 sequence (DNA): TGTGCCAGCAGCTCCAGACAGGGAGGTTTCCCTGAAGCTTTCTTT. As protein: CASSSRQGGFPEAFF.

This clonotype was seen a single time. With a much larger clone just one base away, this may be a read error. The rearrangement uses TRBV24-1 and TRBJ2-7; possibly TRBD1 for D (6 bases). The CDR3 spans 14 residues. Germline CDR1 is KGHDR and CDR2 is SFDVKD. The V gene lost 4 bases and the J gene lost 6 bases, with 15 bases spanning the gap. Written as DNA, the CDR3 is TGTGCCACCAGTGACAGGGGCCACAACTCCGAGCAGTACTTC. Protein: CATSDRGHNSEQYF.

This clonotype has ten or more counts. The genes are TRBV7-6 and TRBJ2-7; D is unresolved. Deletions cut 5 bases from V and 6 bases from J, with 11 bases between. CDR3 size: 12 residues. The germline V gene encodes CDR1 SGHVS and CDR2 FNYEAQ. The CDR3 bases are TGTGCCAGCAGCCAAACCCCTTCCGAGCAGTACTTC. It encodes CASSQTPSEQYF.

There are many counts of this clonotype. The chain recombines TRBV7-2 with TRBJ1-5; no clear D gene. V was shortened by 1 base and J by 2 bases, with 9 bases between the two germline ends. CDR3 length equals 15 residues. Germline V CDR1 and CDR2: SGHTA, FQGNSA. This chain's CDR3 is CASSLVRDGNQPQHF. In DNA form, the CDR3 reads TGTGCCAGCAGCTTAGTACGGGATGGCAATCAGCCCCAGCATTTT.

This clonotype was detected ten times or more. Mismatch with germline at one junction end may stem from a read error. The genes are TRBV10-3 and TRBJ1-1; tentatively, D is TRBD1 (5 bases). There are 13 residues in the CDR3. Germline CDR1 is ENHRY and CDR2 is SYGVKD. The CDR3 spells CASSGHGHSEAFF. The CDR3 coding sequence is TGTGCCAGCAGTGGACATGGCCACTCTGAAGCTTTCTTT.

V gene TRBV10-3 combines with J gene TRBJ2-7; D might be TRBD2 (7 bases). There are 13 residues in the CDR3. The ends were cut back, 6 bases at V and 7 bases at J, with 16 bases in the middle. Germline V gene lookup returns CDR1 ENHRY and CDR2 SYGVKD. CDR3 residues: CAIRSGGGNEQYF. In nucleotides, the CDR3 is TGTGCCATCAGGAGTGGGGGGGGCAATGAGCAGTACTTC.

This clonotype has only a few counts. This rearrangement joins TRBV12-3 or TRBV12-4 to TRBJ1-2; 7 positions agree with TRBD1. Trimming at V came to 2 bases and at J to 5 bases, leaving 2 bases not matched to a gene. The CDR3 totals 13 residues. The CDR3 reads CASSLPTGYGYTF. The CDR3 DNA sequence: TGTGCCAGCAGTTTACCGACAGGGTATGGCTACACCTTC.

A single count supports this clonotype. CDR3 DNA sequence: TGTGCCAGCAGTGGGGGGGGCCGTTTCACCGGGGAGCTGTTTTTT. Its protein product is CASSGGGRFTGELFF. This sequence joins TRBV28 and TRBJ2-2; perhaps TRBD2 as D (7 bases). Trimming shortened V by 5 bases and J by 4 bases, and 14 bases separated the two germline ends. CDR1 and CDR2 (germline): MDHEN, SYDVKM. The CDR3 runs 15 residues.

On this clonotype: Its ends do not fully match the called genes, so a read error is possible. The chain links TRBV28 to TRBJ2-7, with no clear D. CDR3 size: 11 residues. CDR1 and CDR2 from the germline V gene are MDHEN and SYDVKM. CDR3: CASSFSYEQHF. The DNA for the CDR3 is TGTGCCAGCAGTTTTAGCTACGAGCAGCACTTC.

The chain recombines TRBV9 with TRBJ2-2; the D gene could be TRBD1 or TRBD2 (5 bases each). The V end lost 1 base, the J end lost 6 bases, and 19 bases lay between the germline ends. Germline loops: CDR1 SGDLS, CDR2 YYNGEE. This CDR3 is 17 amino acids long. Here the CDR3 reads CASSVRPGPLYPGELFF. The CDR3 DNA follows: TGTGCCAGCAGCGTACGGCCGGGGCCCCTTTATCCCGGGGAGCTGTTTTTT.

Regarding this clonotype: At one boundary the junction diverges from the germline segment, which might be a read error. The rearrangement links TRBV7-9 to TRBJ2-5; 9 bases line up with TRBD2. The CDR3 runs to 14 residues. Germline V lookup: CDR1 SEHNR, CDR2 FQNEAQ (reference sequence). DNA for the CDR3: TGCGCCAGCAGCCCCGACGGTAGCGGGGGGACCCAGTACTTC. Translating it yields CASSPDGSGGTQYF.

The chain carries TRBV6-5 and TRBJ1-6; the match to TRBD1 covers 11 bases. This CDR3 comprises 16 residues. Germline values: CDR1 MNHEY, CDR2 SVGAGI. The trim removed 4 bases at V and 6 bases at J, leaving 5 bases unmatched. The CDR3 DNA reads as TGTGCCAGCAGTTTACTAGGGACAGGGGGTAATTCACCCCTCCACTTT. Translating it yields CASSLLGTGGNSPLHF.

V is TRBV10-3 and J is TRBJ2-2, with 7 nucleotides matching TRBD1. The germline V gene encodes CDR1 ENHRY and CDR2 SYGVKD. The CDR3 sequence is 19 residues long. The ends lost 2 bases at V and 3 bases at J; junction bases unmatched: 15. Here the CDR3 reads CAISEKVDRRKLDTGELFF. The CDR3 DNA reads as TGTGCCATCAGTGAGAAAGTGGACAGGCGCAAACTCGACACCGGGGAGCTGTTTTTT.

The V call is TRBV19, the J call TRBJ1-4; TRBD1 matches at 8 bases. Germline trimming cut 4 bases from V and 8 bases from J; bases unmatched to any gene: 12. The CDR3 is 16 amino acids. CDR1 is LNHDA and CDR2 is SQIVND in the germline V gene (reference sequence). CDR3 bases: TGTGCCAGTAGTAAAGGGGCAGGGGGCGCGGGGGAAAAACTGTTTTTT. Translated, it gives CASSKGAGGAGEKLFF.

The sample holds many counts of this clonotype. This chain connects TRBV20-1 to TRBJ2-7; TRBD1 might be the D (5 bases). This CDR3 comprises 13 residues. Per germline, CDR1 DFQATT and CDR2 SNEGSKA (reference sequence). CDR3 sequence: CSARGEGAYEQYF. CDR3 coding DNA: TGCAGCGCTCGAGGTGAAGGGGCGTACGAGCAGTACTTC.

The chain recombines TRBV7-6 with TRBJ2-7, with D perhaps matching TRBD1 (5 bases). Trimming shortened V by 1 base and J by 3 bases, and 10 bases separated the two germline ends. This CDR3 contains 14 residues. The germline V gene encodes CDR1 SGHVS and CDR2 FNYEAQ. The CDR3 bases are TGTGCCAGCAGCTTAGGCAGGGCGCACTACGAGCAGTACTTC. Translation: CASSLGRAHYEQYF.

J is TRBJ2-5 and V is TRBV4-3, with 12 nucleotides matching TRBD1. The CDR3 has 17 residues. V shed 0 bases, J shed 5 bases, and the junction held 7 bases outside the gene matches. Germline V gene data show CDR1 as LGHNA and CDR2 as YSLEER. Here the CDR3 DNA reads TGCGCCAGCAGCCAAGATTTTGGGGACAGGGGGCTGGAGACCCAGTACTTC. Translating gives CASSQDFGDRGLETQYF.

V and J are TRBV10-1 and TRBJ2-7; tentative D call: TRBD1 (5 bases). The CDR3 spans 14 residues. The V end was cut by 4 bases, the J end by 2 bases, with 12 bases between. The germline V gene has CDR1 WNHNN and CDR2 SYGVQD (reference sequence). The CDR3: CASSVKQAPYEQYF. CDR3 sequence (DNA): TGCGCCAGCAGTGTTAAACAGGCTCCCTACGAGCAGTACTTC.